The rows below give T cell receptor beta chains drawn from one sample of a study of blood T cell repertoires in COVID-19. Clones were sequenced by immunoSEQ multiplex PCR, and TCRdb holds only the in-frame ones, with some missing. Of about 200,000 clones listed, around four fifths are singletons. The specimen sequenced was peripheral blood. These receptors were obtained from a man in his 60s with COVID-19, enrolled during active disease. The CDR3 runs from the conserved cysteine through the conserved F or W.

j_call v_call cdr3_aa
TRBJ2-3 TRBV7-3 CASSLRRYGTQYF
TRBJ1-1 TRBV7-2 CASSLARETEAFF
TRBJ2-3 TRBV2 CASAREKRDTQYF
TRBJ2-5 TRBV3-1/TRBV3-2 CASSHLNRKETQYF
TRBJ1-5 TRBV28 CASSLGGGHQPQHF
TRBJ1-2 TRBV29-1 CSVVRHSDGYTF
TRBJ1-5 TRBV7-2 CASSLVGAGAISNQPQHF
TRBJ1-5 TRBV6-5 CASTRGQAFYQPQHF
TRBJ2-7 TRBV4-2 CASSRGRVGEQYF
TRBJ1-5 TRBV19 CASGQGAHQPQHF
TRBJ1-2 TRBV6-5 CASGQGHSLYGYTF
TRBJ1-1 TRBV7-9 CASSPGQSAFF